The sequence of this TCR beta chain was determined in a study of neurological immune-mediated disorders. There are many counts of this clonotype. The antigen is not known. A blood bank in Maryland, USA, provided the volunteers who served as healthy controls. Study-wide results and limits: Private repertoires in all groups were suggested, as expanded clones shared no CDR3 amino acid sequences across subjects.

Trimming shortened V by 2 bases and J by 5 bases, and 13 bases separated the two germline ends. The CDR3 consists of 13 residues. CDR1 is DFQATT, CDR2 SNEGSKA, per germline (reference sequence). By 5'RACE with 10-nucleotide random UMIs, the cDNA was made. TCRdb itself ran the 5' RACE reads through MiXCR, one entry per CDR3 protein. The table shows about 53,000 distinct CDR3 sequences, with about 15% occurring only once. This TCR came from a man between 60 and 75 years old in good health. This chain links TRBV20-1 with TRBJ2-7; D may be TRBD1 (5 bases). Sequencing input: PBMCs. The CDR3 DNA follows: TGCAGTGCTAGACAGACCCAGGGCCACGAGCAGTACTTC. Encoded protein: CSARQTQGHEQYF.